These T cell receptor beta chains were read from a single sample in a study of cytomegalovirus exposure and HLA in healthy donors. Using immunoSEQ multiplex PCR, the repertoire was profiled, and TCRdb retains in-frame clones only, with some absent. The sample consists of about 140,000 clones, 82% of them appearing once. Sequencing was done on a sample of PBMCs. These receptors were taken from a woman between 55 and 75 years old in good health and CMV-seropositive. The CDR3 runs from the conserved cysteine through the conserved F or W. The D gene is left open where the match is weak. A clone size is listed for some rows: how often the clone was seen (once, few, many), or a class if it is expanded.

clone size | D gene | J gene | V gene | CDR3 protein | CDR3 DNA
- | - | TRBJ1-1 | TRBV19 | CASSIGVGNTEAFF | TGTGCCAGTAGTATCGGGGTCGGCAACACTGAAGCTTTCTTT
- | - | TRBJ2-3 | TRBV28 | CASSKMDSSTDTQYF | TGTGCCAGCAGTAAGATGGACAGCAGCACAGATACGCAGTATTTT
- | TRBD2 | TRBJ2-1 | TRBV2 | CASSGLAGPYNEQFF | TGTGCCAGCAGCGGACTAGCGGGACCTTACAATGAGCAGTTCTTC
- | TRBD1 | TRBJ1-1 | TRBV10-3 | CAISLGTGNTEAFF | TGTGCCATCAGTCTGGGGACAGGGAACACTGAAGCTTTCTTT
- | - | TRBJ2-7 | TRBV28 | CASRPPGTYYEQYF | TGTGCCAGCAGGCCCCCGGGGACATACTACGAGCAGTACTTC
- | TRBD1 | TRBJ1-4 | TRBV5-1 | CASSLAETGGGEKLFF | TGCGCCAGCAGCTTGGCTGAGACAGGGGGCGGTGAAAAACTGTTTTTT
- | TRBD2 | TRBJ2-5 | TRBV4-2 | CASSQGLAEETQYF | TGTGCCAGCAGCCAGGGACTAGCGGAGGAGACCCAGTACTTC
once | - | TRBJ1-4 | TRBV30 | CAWSVPGKEKLFF | TGTGCCTGGAGTGTACCAGGGAAGGAAAAACTGTTTTTT
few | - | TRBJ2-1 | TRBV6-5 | CASSYSVAGPDNEQFF | TGTGCCAGCAGTTACTCGGTTGCGGGGCCGGACAATGAGCAGTTCTTC
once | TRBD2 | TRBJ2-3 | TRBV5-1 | CASSSGTRADTQYF | TGCGCCAGCAGTTCCGGGACTAGGGCAGATACGCAGTATTTT
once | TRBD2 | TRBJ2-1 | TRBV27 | CASSAWREAEFF | TGTGCCAGCAGCGCCTGGCGGGAGGCGGAGTTCTTC
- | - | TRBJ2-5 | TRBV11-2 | CASSSGGGETQYF | TGTGCCAGCAGCTCGGGTGGCGGAGAGACCCAGTACTTC
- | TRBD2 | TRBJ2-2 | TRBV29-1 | CSGGGITGELFF | TGCAGCGGGGGGGGGATCACCGGGGAGCTGTTTTTT
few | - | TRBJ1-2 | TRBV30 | CAYLMQGGYGYTF | TGTGCCTACTTGATGCAGGGAGGCTATGGCTACACCTTC
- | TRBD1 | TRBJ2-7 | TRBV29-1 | CSVQGQVAYEQYF | TGCAGCGTTCAAGGACAGGTCGCCTACGAGCAGTACTTC
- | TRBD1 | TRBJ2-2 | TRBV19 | CASSIGYRGHTGELFF | TGTGCCAGTAGTATAGGTTACAGGGGGCACACCGGGGAGCTGTTTTTT
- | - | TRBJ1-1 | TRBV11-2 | CASSLTAVLNEAFF | TGTGCCAGCAGCTTAACTGCCGTCCTGAATGAAGCTTTCTTT
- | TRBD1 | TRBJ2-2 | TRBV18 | CASSPGQGNTGELFF | TGTGCCAGCTCACCGGGACAGGGAAACACCGGGGAGCTGTTTTTT
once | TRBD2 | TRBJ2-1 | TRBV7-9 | CASSIGTRPDNEQFF | TGTGCCAGCAGCATCGGGACTAGGCCCGACAATGAGCAGTTCTTC
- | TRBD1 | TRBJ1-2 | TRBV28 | CASSWTGSNYGYTF | TGTGCCAGCAGTTGGACAGGGAGTAACTATGGCTACACCTTC
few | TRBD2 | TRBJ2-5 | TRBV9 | CASSPRTSGETQYF | TGTGCCAGCAGCCCCCGGACTAGCGGCGAGACCCAGTACTTC
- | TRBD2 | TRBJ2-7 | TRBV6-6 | CASSSTTSGKVYEQYF | TGTGCCAGCAGTTCAACGACTAGCGGGAAAGTGTACGAGCAGTACTTC
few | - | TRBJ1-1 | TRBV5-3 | CARSAAGAFF | TGTGCCAGAAGCGCTGCGGGAGCTTTCTTT
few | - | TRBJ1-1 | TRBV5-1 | CASSLLGHTNTEAFF | TGCGCCAGCAGCCTGCTGGGACACACGAACACTGAAGCTTTCTTT
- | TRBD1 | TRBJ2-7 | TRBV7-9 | CASSLAGTAIF | TGTGCCAGCAGCTTAGCCGGGACAGCGATCTTC
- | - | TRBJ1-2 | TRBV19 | CASSIDRPNYGYTF | TGTGCCAGTAGTATCGACAGGCCTAACTATGGCTACACCTTC
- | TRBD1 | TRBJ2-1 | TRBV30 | CAWRRTGADEQFF | TGTGCCTGGAGGCGGACAGGGGCCGATGAGCAGTTCTTC
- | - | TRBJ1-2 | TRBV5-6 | CASSLPRPQYGYTF | TGTGCCAGCAGCTTGCCGAGGCCCCAATATGGCTACACCTTC
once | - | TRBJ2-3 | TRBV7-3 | CASSLGSLGDTQYF | TGTGCCAGCAGCCTCGGGAGTCTAGGGGATACGCAGTATTTT
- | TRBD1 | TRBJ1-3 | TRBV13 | CASSTSGGGNTIYF | TGTGCCAGCAGCACATCAGGGGGCGGAAACACCATATATTTT
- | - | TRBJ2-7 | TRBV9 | CASSVGGSEQYF | TGTGCCAGCAGCGTAGGAGGGTCCGAGCAGTACTTC
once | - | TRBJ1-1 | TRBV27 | CASSARTRISVAFF | TGTGCCAGCAGCGCAAGGACACGGATCTCTGTAGCTTTCTTT
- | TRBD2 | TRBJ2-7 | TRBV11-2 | CASSSSSGGYEQYF | TGTGCCAGCAGCTCCTCTAGCGGGGGCTACGAGCAGTACTTC
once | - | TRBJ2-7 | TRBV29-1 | CSVRARGLSEQYF | TGCAGCGTCCGCGCTCGGGGTCTGAGCGAGCAGTACTTC
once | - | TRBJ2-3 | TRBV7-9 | CASSLYGRSSTDTQYF | TGTGCCAGCAGCTTATATGGGCGTTCAAGCACAGATACGCAGTATTTT
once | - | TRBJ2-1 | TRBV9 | CASSPSLLYNEQFF | TGTGCCAGCAGCCCCTCCCTCCTGTACAATGAGCAGTTCTTC
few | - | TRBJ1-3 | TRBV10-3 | CAILREAGNTIYF | TGTGCCATCCTCAGGGAGGCTGGAAACACCATATATTTT
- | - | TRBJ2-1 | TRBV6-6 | CASRPGQPTNEQFF | TGTGCCAGCAGGCCGGGACAACCAACCAATGAGCAGTTCTTC
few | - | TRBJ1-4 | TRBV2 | CASNSRGEKLFF | TGTGCCAGCAATTCTCGGGGAGAAAAACTGTTTTTT
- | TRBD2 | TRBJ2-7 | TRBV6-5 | CASRRTSGSYEQYF | TGTGCCAGCAGGAGGACTAGCGGGAGTTACGAGCAGTACTTC
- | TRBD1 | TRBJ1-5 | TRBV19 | CASTPKTGGINQPQHF | TGTGCCAGTACCCCGAAGACAGGGGGCATCAATCAGCCCCAGCATTTT
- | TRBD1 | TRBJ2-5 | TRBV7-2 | CASSRTGTEETQYF | TGTGCCAGCAGCCGAACTGGGACAGAGGAGACCCAGTACTTC
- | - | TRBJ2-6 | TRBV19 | CASRHPSGANVLTF | TGTGCCAGCAGACACCCCTCTGGGGCCAACGTCCTGACTTTC
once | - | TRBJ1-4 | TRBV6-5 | CASSYAGNEKLFF | TGTGCCAGCAGTTACGCGGGTAATGAAAAACTGTTTTTT
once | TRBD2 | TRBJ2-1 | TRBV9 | CASSGLAGAHNEQFF | TGTGCCAGCAGCGGGCTAGCGGGAGCCCACAATGAGCAGTTCTTC
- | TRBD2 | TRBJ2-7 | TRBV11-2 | CASSFGAGASGEQYF | TGTGCCAGCAGCTTTGGAGCGGGAGCCTCTGGCGAGCAGTACTTC
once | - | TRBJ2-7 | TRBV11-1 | CASSPRVGADYEQYF | TGTGCCAGCAGCCCCCGCGTAGGGGCAGACTACGAGCAGTACTTC
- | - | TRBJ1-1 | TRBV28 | CASSLAPGGAFF | TGTGCCAGCAGTTTGGCCCCCGGAGGAGCTTTCTTT
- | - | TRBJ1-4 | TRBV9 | CASSVGSGTEREKLFF | TGTGCCAGCAGCGTAGGTTCCGGGACTGAGAGAGAAAAACTGTTTTTT
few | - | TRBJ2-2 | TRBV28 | CASSLSLQGDTGELFF | TGTGCCAGCAGCCTAAGTTTACAGGGAGACACCGGGGAGCTGTTTTTT
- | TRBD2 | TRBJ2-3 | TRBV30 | CAWNAGELADTQYF | TGTGCCTGGAACGCGGGAGAGCTGGCAGATACGCAGTATTTT
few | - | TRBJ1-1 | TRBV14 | CASRQGLNTEAFF | TGTGCCAGCAGACAGGGCTTGAACACTGAAGCTTTCTTT
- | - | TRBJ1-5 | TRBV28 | CASSLAGQPQHF | TGTGCCAGCAGTTTGGCCGGGCAGCCCCAGCATTTT
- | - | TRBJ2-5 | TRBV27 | CASSLSRQVSETQYF | TGTGCCAGCAGTTTGTCCCGACAGGTGTCAGAGACCCAGTACTTC